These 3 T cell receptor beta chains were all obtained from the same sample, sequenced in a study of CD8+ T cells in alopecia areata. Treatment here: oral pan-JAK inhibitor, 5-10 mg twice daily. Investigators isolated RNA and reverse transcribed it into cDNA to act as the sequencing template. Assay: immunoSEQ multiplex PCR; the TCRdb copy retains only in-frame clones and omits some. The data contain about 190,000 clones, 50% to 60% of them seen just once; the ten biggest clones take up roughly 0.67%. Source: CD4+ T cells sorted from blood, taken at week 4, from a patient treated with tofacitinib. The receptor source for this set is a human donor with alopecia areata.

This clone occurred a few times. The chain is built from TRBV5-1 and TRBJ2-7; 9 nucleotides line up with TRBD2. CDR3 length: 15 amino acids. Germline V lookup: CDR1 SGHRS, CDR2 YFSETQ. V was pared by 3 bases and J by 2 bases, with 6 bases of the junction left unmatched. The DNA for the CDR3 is TGCGCCAGCAGCTCCGGACTAGCGAAGACCTACGAGCAGTACTTC. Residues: CASSSGLAKTYEQYF. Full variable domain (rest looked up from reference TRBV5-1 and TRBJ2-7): KAGVTQTPRYLIKTRGQQVTLSCSPISGHRSVSWYQQTPGQGLQFLFEYFSETQRNKGNFPGRFSGRQFSNSRSEMNVSTLELGDSALYLCASSSGLAKTYEQYFGPGTRLTVT.

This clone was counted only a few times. The CDR3 coding sequence is TGTGCCAGCAGCCAAGATCTGGGACTAGATACCGGGGAGCTGTTTTTT. This sequence encodes CASSQDLGLDTGELFF. The rearrangement joins TRBV4-2 to TRBJ2-2, with TRBD2 identical over 8 bases. Trimming removed 0 bases from V and 5 bases from J; junction bases left unmatched: 5. The CDR3 totals 16 residues. Germline V gene sequence: CDR1 LGHNA, CDR2 YNFKEQ.

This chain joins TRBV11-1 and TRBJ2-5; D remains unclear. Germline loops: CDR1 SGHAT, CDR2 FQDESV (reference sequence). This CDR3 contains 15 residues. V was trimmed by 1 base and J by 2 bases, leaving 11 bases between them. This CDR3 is CASSLDRLLQETQYF. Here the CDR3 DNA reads TGTGCCAGCAGCTTAGACCGGTTATTACAAGAGACCCAGTACTTC. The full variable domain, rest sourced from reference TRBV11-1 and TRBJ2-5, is EAEVAQSPRYKITEKSQAVAFWCDPISGHATLYWYRQILGQGPELLVQFQDESVVDDSQLPKDRFSAERLKGVDSTLKIQPAELGDSAMYLCASSLDRLLQETQYFGPGTRLLVL.